A single sample gave rise to the 23 T cell receptor beta chains below, sequenced in a study of blood T cell repertoires in COVID-19. Some clones are missing from TCRdb's copy, which holds only in-frame ones; the method was immunoSEQ multiplex PCR. Of 37,000 or so clones listed, roughly 88% are singletons. Sequenced: peripheral blood. All receptors come from a man aged 65 to 79 with acute or convalescent COVID-19.

The rearrangement uses TRBV7-2 and TRBJ1-3; perhaps TRBD1 as D (5 bases). CDR3 length: 17 amino acids. V was shortened by 1 base and J by 2 bases, with 15 bases between the two germline ends. Germline CDR1 reads SGHTA; CDR2 reads FQGNSA. This chain's CDR3 is CASSLGGSPRTGNTIYF. The CDR3 DNA reads TGTGCCAGCAGCTTAGGGGGCAGCCCTCGGACTGGAAACACCATATATTTT.

The chain is built from TRBV7-3 and TRBJ1-2; TRBD1 matches 9 bases. This CDR3 spans 15 amino acids. V dropped 0 bases and J dropped 7; count of bases not matched to a gene: 6. Looked up from germline, CDR1 is SGHTA and CDR2 is FQGTGA. The CDR3 nucleotides read TGTGCCAGCAGCTTAACGGGGACAGGGCAAGGTGGCTACACCTTC. It is translated as CASSLTGTGQGGYTF.

V and J are TRBV7-3 and TRBJ1-1; D gene uncertain. Germline V gene lookup returns CDR1 SGHTA and CDR2 FQGTGA. The CDR3 has 14 amino acids. Trimming cost V 1 base and J 4 bases, with 10 bases left between them. CDR3 loop: CASSLNPHSTEAFF. In DNA, the CDR3 is TGTGCCAGCAGCTTAAATCCCCATTCCACTGAAGCTTTCTTT. Filled out from reference TRBV7-3 and TRBJ1-1, the complete variable domain reads GAGVSQTPSNKVTEKGKYVELRCDPISGHTALYWYRQSLGQGPEFLIYFQGTGAADDSGLPNDRFFAVRPEGSVSTLKIQRTERGDSAVYLCASSLNPHSTEAFFGQGTRLTVV.

The chain employs TRBV4-3 and TRBJ2-3; weak D call: TRBD2 (6 bases). CDR3 size: 17 residues. Germline values: CDR1 LGHNA, CDR2 YSLEER. The V end was cut by 4 bases, the J end by 2 bases, with 19 bases between. The CDR3 loop is CASSPFGGGGDTDTQYF. CDR3 coding DNA: TGCGCCAGCAGCCCCTTCGGTGGGGGAGGTGACACAGATACGCAGTATTTT.

This chain links TRBV4-2 with TRBJ2-2; D gene ambiguous. Germline V gene data show CDR1 as LGHNA and CDR2 as YNFKEQ. V lost 1 base and J lost 2, with 14 bases in between. This CDR3 spans 17 amino acids. In nucleotides, the CDR3 is TGTGCCAGCAGCCAAGTTACGCTCTACTTAAACACCGGGGAGCTGTTTTTT. This codes for CASSQVTLYLNTGELFF.

The rearrangement uses TRBV19 and TRBJ1-4; D possibly corresponds to TRBD1 (5 bases). The germline gives CDR1 LNHDA, CDR2 SQIVND (reference sequence). V was shortened by 4 bases and J by 6 bases, with 12 bases between the two germline ends. This CDR3 contains 14 residues. For the CDR3, the DNA is TGTGCCAGTAGTAACACTGGGGCGGATGAAAAACTGTTTTTT. Its translation: CASSNTGADEKLFF.

J is TRBJ1-5 and V is TRBV28; weak D call: TRBD1 (6 bases). Trimming shortened V by 2 bases and J by 0 bases, and 8 bases separated the two germline ends. The germline V gene has CDR1 MDHEN and CDR2 SYDVKM. The CDR3 runs to 15 residues. The CDR3 region is CASSLRGNSNQPQHF. The CDR3 DNA follows: TGTGCCAGCAGTTTAAGGGGGAATAGCAATCAGCCCCAGCATTTT. The full variable domain, with the rest looked up from reference TRBV28 and TRBJ1-5, is DVKVTQSSRYLVKRTGEKVFLECVQDMDHENMFWYRQDPGLGLRLIYFSYDVKMKEKGDIPEGYSVSREKKERFSLILESASTNQTSMYLCASSLRGNSNQPQHFGDGTRLSIL.

This rearrangement joins TRBV5-1 to TRBJ1-1; no clear D. This CDR3 contains 14 residues. Germline CDR1 and CDR2: SGHRS and YFSETQ. The V gene lost 0 bases and the J gene lost 0 bases, with 6 bases spanning the gap. CDR3 DNA sequence: TGCGCCAGCAGCTTGGAGACTATGAACACTGAAGCTTTCTTT. Its translation is CASSLETMNTEAFF.

The CDR3 reads CASSPESGTTEAFF. The CDR3 nucleotides read TGCGCCAGCAGCCCCGAGTCGGGTACCACTGAAGCTTTCTTT. This rearrangement joins TRBV5-1 to TRBJ1-1; D gene uncertain. CDR3 length: 14 amino acids. Trimming took 4 bases from V and 4 from J, leaving 14 bases between them. CDR1 is SGHRS, CDR2 YFSETQ, per germline.

The chain carries TRBV4-1 and TRBJ2-7; 7 nucleotides align to TRBD2. Germline V gene data show CDR1 as MGHRA and CDR2 as YSYEKL. This CDR3 region has 15 residues. With V trimmed by 1 base and J by 2 bases, 5 bases remained unmatched. CDR3 bases: TGCGCCAGCAGCCAAGGCCCTAGCGGTACCTACGAGCAGTACTTC. Its protein is CASSQGPSGTYEQYF.

The chain recombines TRBV7-3 with TRBJ2-3; TRBD1 matches 9 bases. Germline CDR1 reads SGHTA; CDR2 reads FQGTGA. The CDR3 contains 14 residues. J was trimmed by 2 bases and V by 8 bases; bases with no gene match: 5. CDR3 sequence: CASVRDRVTDTQYF. CDR3 in DNA: TGTGCCAGCGTCCGGGACAGGGTCACAGATACGCAGTATTTT. The full variable domain, its missing parts supplied by reference TRBV7-3 and TRBJ2-3, is GAGVSQTPSNKVTEKGKYVELRCDPISGHTALYWYRQSLGQGPEFLIYFQGTGAADDSGLPNDRFFAVRPEGSVSTLKIQRTERGDSAVYLCASVRDRVTDTQYFGPGTRLTVL.

The chain uses TRBV24-1 and TRBJ2-1, with 9 nucleotides matching TRBD2. The V and J ends lost 4 bases and 8 bases, in that order; junction bases with no gene match: 14. Germline-derived CDR1 and CDR2 are KGHDR and SFDVKD. The length of the CDR3 is 17 residues. The CDR3: CATSENSGSPRLDEQFF. The CDR3 DNA follows: TGTGCCACCAGTGAAAATAGCGGGAGTCCACGGTTGGATGAGCAGTTCTTC.

V gene TRBV7-2 combines with J gene TRBJ2-7, with a possible D match to TRBD2 (5 bases). Germline CDR1 is SGHTA and CDR2 is FQGNSA. This CDR3 is built from 15 residues. V lost 3 bases, J lost 3 bases, and 15 bases lay in between. CDR3 coding DNA: TGTGCCAGCAGCTTTCTCCCTAGCACCGGCTACGAGCAGTACTTC. Translation: CASSFLPSTGYEQYF.

The genes are TRBV4-1 and TRBJ2-2; the match to TRBD2 covers 13 bases. CDR3 length: 14 residues. The germline gives CDR1 MGHRA, CDR2 YSYEKL. V dropped 7 bases and J dropped 6; count of bases not matched to a gene: 2. In DNA, the CDR3 is TGCGCCAGCAACGGACTAGCGGGAGCCGGGGAGCTGTTTTTT. Residues: CASNGLAGAGELFF.

This clone has just one count. The chain couples TRBV3-1 (or the pseudogene TRBV3-2) to TRBJ2-3; tentatively, D is TRBD2 (6 bases). Germline V gene lookup returns CDR1 LGHDT and CDR2 YNNKEL (reference sequence). The V gene lost 1 base and the J gene lost 0 bases, with 14 bases spanning the gap. The CDR3 extends over 17 amino acids. The DNA of the CDR3 is TGTGCCAGCAGCCAAGCCGTCTTGGCGGGAAGCACAGATACGCAGTATTTT. As protein: CASSQAVLAGSTDTQYF.

The chain employs TRBV14 and TRBJ1-1; D ambiguous. V lost 4 bases to trimming and J lost 1 base, with 7 bases between them. CDR1 and CDR2 (germline): SGHDN, FVKESK. This CDR3 has 13 amino acids. CDR3 coding DNA: TGTGCCAGCAGCCCACAGCAGAACACTGAAGCTTTCTTT. Translation gives CASSPQQNTEAFF.

The genes are TRBV7-7 and TRBJ2-7, with 7 bases matching TRBD1. V trimming: 6 bases; J trimming: 7 bases; junction bases outside the gene matches: 9. CDR3 length equals 13 residues. Germline lookup yields CDR1 SSHAT and CDR2 FNYEAQ (reference sequence). Here the CDR3 reads CASSSTGSGEQYF. The DNA for the CDR3 is TGTGCCAGCAGTTCGACAGGGTCCGGGGAGCAGTACTTC.

A single count supports this clone. The V and J genes are TRBV28 and TRBJ1-2; D perhaps matches TRBD1 (5 bases). The CDR3 covers 16 residues. Germline lookup yields CDR1 MDHEN and CDR2 SYDVKM. With 2 bases removed from V and 5 bases from J, the gap between germline ends came to 18 bases. CDR3 amino acids: CASSLIDGGGRYGYTF. CDR3 DNA sequence: TGTGCCAGCAGTTTAATCGACGGGGGGGGACGGTATGGCTACACCTTC.

The gene calls are TRBV6-5 and TRBJ1-5; tentative D call: TRBD1 (6 bases). The CDR3 sequence is 14 residues long. Germline V gene data show CDR1 as MNHEY and CDR2 as SVGAGI. Trimming removed 11 bases at V and 0 bases at J, with 14 bases between. Written as DNA, the CDR3 is TGTGCCTGCCGACAGGAAAATAGCAATCAGCCCCAGCATTTT. As protein: CACRQENSNQPQHF.

The gene calls are TRBV10-3 and TRBJ2-3; 8 bases are shared with TRBD1. Trimming took 7 bases from V and 6 from J; bases not matched to a gene: 12. Germline values: CDR1 ENHRY, CDR2 SYGVKD. This CDR3 region has 15 residues. The CDR3 spells CAIMPRQGASDTQYF. The CDR3 DNA follows: TGTGCCATCATGCCCCGGCAGGGGGCATCGGATACGCAGTATTTT.

V usage is TRBV5-1 and J usage is TRBJ2-3; 7 bases line up with TRBD1. The V segment lost 3 bases and the J segment 2 bases; nucleotides outside the gene matches: 3. The CDR3 has 14 amino acids. The germline V gene has CDR1 SGHRS and CDR2 YFSETQ. The CDR3 DNA sequence: TGCGCCAGCAGCTCCGGACAGGCCACAGATACGCAGTATTTT. Its protein product is CASSSGQATDTQYF.

Concerning this clone: The junction differs from germline at one of its ends, possibly a read error. This chain links TRBV7-2 with TRBJ2-5; D possibly corresponds to TRBD1 (5 bases). This CDR3 spans 14 amino acids. Germline V gene data show CDR1 as SGHTA and CDR2 as FQGNSA. The chain's CDR3 is CASSPPFTGHPTDF. DNA for the CDR3: TGTGCCAGCAGCCCACCATTCACCGGACACCCAACGGACTTC.

V is TRBV3-1 (or the pseudogene TRBV3-2) and J is TRBJ2-3; unclear D gene. V lost 0 bases and J lost 5, with 6 bases in between. CDR1 and CDR2 from the germline V gene are LGHDT and YNNKEL (reference sequence). This CDR3 has 13 residues. DNA of the CDR3: TGTGCCAGCAGCCAAGATCTAGTAGATACGCAGTATTTT. It codes for CASSQDLVDTQYF.